These T cell receptor beta chains were read from a single sample in a study of T cell responses to AZD1222 COVID-19 vaccine. Profiled with immunoSEQ multiplex PCR; TCRdb holds only in-frame clones, not every one. Of about 140,000 clones in the sample, approximately 90% are singletons; the top ten hold about 4.8%. The sequences come from peripheral blood, collected on day 0 of AZD1222 vaccination. These receptors originate from an adult in good health. CDR3s include the opening cysteine and the closing phenylalanine or tryptophan. A D gene is named only where the DNA matches it firmly. Only some rows state a clone size, as once, few, many or a class for expanded clones.

NA	TRBJ1-1	TRBV6-1	NA	TGTGCCAGCAGTGAAAACCTAGAAGCTTTCTTT	CASSENLEAFF
NA	TRBJ1-3	TRBV28	NA	NA	CASSSSGFLLYF
TRBD2	TRBJ2-1	TRBV7-6	NA	TGTGCCAGCAGCTTCGAAGGTTTGGGACTAGCGGGAGGTTTGCTTGGTGAGCAGTTCTTC	CASSFEGLGLAGGLLGEQFF
NA	TRBJ2-1	TRBV6-2/TRBV6-3	NA	TGTGCCAGCAGCCGCGGCGGGAATAACTACAATGAGCAGTTCTTC	CASSRGGNNYNEQFF
NA	TRBJ1-5	TRBV4-1	once	TGCGCCAGCAGCCAAGGAGTAAGAGGGGGTCCCCAGCCCCAGCATTTT	CASSQGVRGGPQPQHF
NA	TRBJ1-4	TRBV5-1	NA	TGCGCCAGCAGCTTGGGGACTTTTAATGAAAAACTGTTTTTT	CASSLGTFNEKLFF
NA	TRBJ1-5	TRBV2	NA	TGTGCCAGCAGTGAGGCAATATACAATCAGCCCCAGCATTTT	CASSEAIYNQPQHF
NA	TRBJ1-1	TRBV4-2	NA	TGTGCCAGCAGCCAAGAACGGGCAGGGTTAACTGAAGCTTTCTTT	CASSQERAGLTEAFF
NA	TRBJ1-2	TRBV6-5	NA	TGTGCCAGCAGTTACGGTATCAACTATGGCTACACCTTC	CASSYGINYGYTF
NA	TRBJ1-6	TRBV15	NA	TGTGCCACCAGCAGAGGACACAATTCACCCCTCCACTTT	CATSRGHNSPLHF
TRBD1	TRBJ2-7	TRBV27	NA	TGTGCCAGCGCCCTGAGGGACAGGGCCTCCTACGAGCAGTACTTC	CASALRDRASYEQYF
TRBD2	TRBJ2-2	TRBV3-1/TRBV3-2	NA	TGTGCCAGCAGCCAACCTCGCGGGGGGACTAGGAGGACCGGGGAGCTGTTTTTT	CASSQPRGGTRRTGELFF
TRBD1	TRBJ1-2	TRBV28	NA	TGTGCCAGCAGTTTGGTGGGGACAGGGGGCAGTGGCTACACCTTC	CASSLVGTGGSGYTF
NA	TRBJ1-5	TRBV30	NA	TGTGCCTGGAGTGTCGGGGGGGCCTGGCAGCCCCAGCATTTT	CAWSVGGAWQPQHF
NA	TRBJ2-3	TRBV5-1	once	TGCGCCAGCAGCCCTCTCGTGGGCACCACAGATACGCAGTATTTT	CASSPLVGTTDTQYF
NA	TRBJ2-1	TRBV6-2/TRBV6-3	NA	TGTGCCAGCAGTTTCACGAGGGGGGGCTGGTCTGAAAATGAGCAGTTCTTC	CASSFTRGGWSENEQFF
NA	TRBJ1-1	TRBV21-1	NA	TGTGCCAGCAGCCCCCCAAAGGGAGGCGGGGCGGGCACTGAAGCTTTCTTT	CASSPPKGGGAGTEAFF
TRBD1	TRBJ2-5	TRBV5-1	once	TGCGCCAGCAGCTCGACTCCGGGACAGGGTAGTGAGACCCAGTACTTC	CASSSTPGQGSETQYF
NA	TRBJ1-1	TRBV27	NA	TGTGCCAGCAGGTGGGACCGTGGGAACACTGAAGCTTTCTTT	CASRWDRGNTEAFF
NA	TRBJ2-3	TRBV29-1	NA	TGCAGCGTTGAAGATTTGGAGGGGCAAAAGAGGGATACGCAGTATTTT	CSVEDLEGQKRDTQYF
TRBD2	TRBJ2-7	TRBV3-1/TRBV3-2	NA	TGTGCCAGCAGCCGGGGGACTAGCGGGACCCGCTACGAGCAGTACTTC	CASSRGTSGTRYEQYF
TRBD2	TRBJ2-7	TRBV14	NA	TGTGCCAGCAGCAACCGTGCAGCGGGGGCCTACGAGCAGTACTTC	CASSNRAAGAYEQYF
NA	TRBJ2-5	TRBV30	NA	TGTGCCTGGAGGAGGGGAGCCCCTGAGACCCAGTACTTC	CAWRRGAPETQYF
TRBD2	TRBJ2-3	TRBV27	NA	TGTGCCAGCAGTTTTTTGGCTAGCGGCAACACAGATACGCAGTATTTT	CASSFLASGNTDTQYF
NA	TRBJ2-1	TRBV1	NA	TGCACCAGCAGGGAGGGACTAGCGGGAGTAAGGGCGACCTACAATGAGCAGTTCTTC	CTSREGLAGVRATYNEQFF
NA	TRBJ1-2	TRBV5-6	NA	TGTGCCAGCAGCTTGGTTTGGGGGGGAGACTCTATAAACTATGGCTACACCTTC	CASSLVWGGDSINYGYTF
NA	TRBJ1-1	TRBV2	NA	TGTGCCAGCAGTCTCCTGTGGGATTTGAACACTGAAGCTTTCTTT	CASSLLWDLNTEAFF
TRBD1	TRBJ1-5	TRBV7-2	NA	TGTGCCAGCAGCTTAGGTTCAGGGGGCAGTCAGCCCCAGCATTTT	CASSLGSGGSQPQHF
NA	TRBJ1-1	TRBV25-1	NA	TGTGCCAGCAGTGAATTGACCCGAAACACTGAAGCTTTCTTT	CASSELTRNTEAFF
NA	TRBJ2-2	TRBV28	NA	TGTGCCAACAGTTTTGGTCCAGAGGACACCGGGGAGCTGTTTTTT	CANSFGPEDTGELFF
NA	TRBJ1-2	TRBV19	NA	TGTGCCAGTTTGGGGGGGCTCCTGCACCCAGGCTACACCTTC	CASLGGLLHPGYTF
NA	TRBJ2-7	TRBV7-6	NA	TGTGCCAGCAGCTTAGGTCCGGGGAGCTCCTACGAGCAGTACTTC	CASSLGPGSSYEQYF
NA	TRBJ1-1	TRBV7-9	NA	TGTGCCAAAGAACGAGCCGGGACAATGAACACTGAAGCTTTCTTT	CAKERAGTMNTEAFF
NA	TRBJ2-1	TRBV7-9	NA	TGTGCCAGCAGCTCCGGAGCGAATGAGCAGTTCTTC	CASSSGANEQFF
TRBD2	TRBJ2-1	TRBV19	NA	TGTGCCAGTAGAGAGCGGGGCCTCTACAATGAGCAGTTCTTC	CASRERGLYNEQFF
TRBD1	TRBJ1-2	TRBV5-4	NA	TGTGCCAGCAGCAGGACAGGGACTAACTATGGCTACACCTTC	CASSRTGTNYGYTF
NA	TRBJ2-5	TRBV29-1	NA	TGCAGCGTCGTCCGACAGCCCATTCAAGAGACCCAGTACTTC	CSVVRQPIQETQYF
TRBD1	TRBJ1-2	TRBV4-2	NA	TGTGCCAGCAGCCATCTTAGGACAGGGGGACCGACAACGTACACCTTC	CASSHLRTGGPTTYTF
TRBD2	TRBJ2-7	TRBV18	NA	TGTGCCAGCTCATCCGGAGTGGGGGGGACCTACGAGCAGTACTTC	CASSSGVGGTYEQYF
NA	TRBJ2-3	TRBV21-1	once	TGTGCCAGCAGCAAATGGAAAACTCACCAGGGTGGTAGCACAGATACGCAGTATTTT	CASSKWKTHQGGSTDTQYF
NA	TRBJ1-1	TRBV4-1	NA	TGCGCCAGCAGCCAAGTCGGCAGCTCGCGGGGAATGAACACTGAAGCTTTCTTT	CASSQVGSSRGMNTEAFF
NA	TRBJ1-4	TRBV13	NA	TGTGCCAGCAGCTCCAGTGTCGGTGCAACTAATGAAAAACTGTTTTTT	CASSSSVGATNEKLFF
TRBD1	TRBJ2-4	TRBV5-8	NA	TGTGCCAGCAGCTCGAAAAGATACCGGGACAGGGGGATGAACATTCAGTACTTC	CASSSKRYRDRGMNIQYF
TRBD2	TRBJ2-1	TRBV6-6	NA	TGTGCCAGCAGCCGCACGACTAGCGGGGGGGCGGGTGAGCAGTTCTTC	CASSRTTSGGAGEQFF
NA	TRBJ1-6	TRBV29-1	NA	TGCAGCGCCGCCACAGGGATGAATTCACCCCTCCACTTT	CSAATGMNSPLHF